These 5 T cell receptor beta chains were sequenced from one sample in a study of cytomegalovirus exposure and HLA in healthy donors. A multiplex PCR was run with 60 Vbeta primers and 13 Jbeta primers. Profiling relied on immunoSEQ multiplex PCR, and the TCRdb table lists in-frame clones only, not all of them. Of under 200,000 clones in the sample, about 72% were seen once. What was sequenced was PBMCs. The source is a man aged 25-40 years in good health and CMV-seropositive.

This chain links TRBV1 with TRBJ2-5; TRBD2 reflects the table's D call only, with no check against the DNA. TRBV1 is assigned pseudogene status. This CDR3 has 15 residues. The CDR3 DNA reads TGCACCAGCAGCCAAGGTAGTGGAGGTACAGAGACCCAGTACTTC. Translated: CTSSQGSGGTETQYF.

This chain uses TRBV20-1 with TRBJ2-3; TRBD2 might be the D (6 bases). This CDR3 comprises 11 residues. The germline gives CDR1 DFQATT, CDR2 SNEGSKA (reference sequence). V was cut by 7 bases and J by 5 bases, with 10 bases left in between. The CDR3 nucleotides read TGCAGTGTCCTAGCGAGAGATACGCAGTATTTT. Translation gives CSVLARDTQYF.

The rearrangement joins TRBV27 to TRBJ2-3, with TRBD2 matching 10 bases. The germline V gene encodes CDR1 MNHEY and CDR2 SMNVEV (reference sequence). The CDR3 loop spans 15 amino acids. V gave up 3 bases and J gave up 5 bases; unmatched junction bases: 5. The CDR3 nucleotides are TGTGCCAGCAGTTTCAGCGGGGGGGTCTTAGATACGCAGTATTTT. It yields the protein CASSFSGGVLDTQYF.

The genes are TRBV7-9 and TRBJ2-1; 9 bases agree with TRBD1. The CDR3 extends over 14 amino acids. The germline CDR1 and CDR2 sequences are SEHNR and FQNEAQ (reference sequence). V was clipped by 4 bases and J by 6 bases; unmatched bases: 4. The CDR3 protein is CASSSETGGNEQFF. Here the CDR3 DNA reads TGTGCCAGCAGCTCCGAGACAGGGGGCAATGAGCAGTTCTTC. The whole variable domain, remainder taken from reference TRBV7-9 and TRBJ2-1, is DTGVSQNPRHKITKRGQNVTFRCDPISEHNRLYWYRQTLGQGPEFLTYFQNEAQLEKSRLLSDRFSAERPKGSFSTLEIQRTEQGDSAMYLCASSSETGGNEQFFGPGTRLTVL.

This chain links TRBV5-1 with TRBJ2-2; 8 bases are a match to TRBD1. With V trimmed by 2 bases and J by 5 bases, 5 bases remained unmatched. Germline CDR1 reads SGHRS; CDR2 reads YFSETQ. The CDR3 totals 15 residues. The DNA of the CDR3 is TGCGCCAGCAGCTTCAGGGGGCCTGATACCGGGGAGCTGTTTTTT. It encodes CASSFRGPDTGELFF.